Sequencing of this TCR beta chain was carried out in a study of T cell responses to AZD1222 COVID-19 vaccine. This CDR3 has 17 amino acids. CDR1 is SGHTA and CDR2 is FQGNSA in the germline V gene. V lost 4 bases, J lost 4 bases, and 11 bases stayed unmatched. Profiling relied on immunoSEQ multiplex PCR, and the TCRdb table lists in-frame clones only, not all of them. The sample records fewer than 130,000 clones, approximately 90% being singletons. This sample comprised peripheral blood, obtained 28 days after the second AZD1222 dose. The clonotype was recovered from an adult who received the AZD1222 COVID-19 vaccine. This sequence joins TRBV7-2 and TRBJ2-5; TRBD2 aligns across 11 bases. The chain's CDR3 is CASSSFPPGLAGETQYF. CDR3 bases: TGTGCCAGCAGCTCCTTCCCACCCGGACTAGCGGGAGAGACCCAGTACTTC.